These 24 T cell receptor beta chains were all obtained from the same sample, sequenced in a study of T cell responses to AZD1222 COVID-19 vaccine (dated by TCRdb to the early 2020s). This specimen's time point label, per the study, means: about 28 days (+/-7) after the second vaccine dose. Library creation used the immunoSEQ multiplex PCR assay. The table comes from immuneACCESS by way of TCRdb, which keeps in-frame sequences with V and J called. Part of the clones is missing from these tables; in studies checked, under half for an unresolved V gene and the rest for unknown reasons. This sample comprises approximately 70,000 clones, about three quarters of them detected only once. Jointly, the top ten make up around 50% of the sample. This specimen was peripheral blood, taken 28 days after the second AZD1222 dose. The receptors shown here come from an adult who received the AZD1222 COVID-19 vaccine.

This rearrangement joins TRBV6-5 to TRBJ1-2; D remains unclear. The V gene lost 2 bases and the J gene lost 7 bases, with 14 bases spanning the gap. The germline V gene encodes CDR1 MNHEY and CDR2 SVGAGI. The CDR3 has 14 residues. CDR3: CASSYDRGRGGYTF. The CDR3 nucleotides are TGTGCCAGCAGTTACGATCGGGGTAGAGGTGGCTACACCTTC.

CDR3 region: CASSHTDRDVWGNTIYF. For the CDR3, the DNA is TGTGCCAGCAGCCACACGGACCGGGATGTTTGGGGAAACACCATATATTTT. The chain is built from TRBV3-1 (or the pseudogene TRBV3-2) and TRBJ1-3; D unresolved. This CDR3 is built from 17 residues. Per germline, CDR1 LGHDT and CDR2 YNNKEL (reference sequence). Trimming cost V 3 bases and J 4 bases, with 19 bases left between them.

This chain connects TRBV9 to TRBJ2-7, with D possibly TRBD2 on 6 matching bases. There are 12 residues in the CDR3. Trimming took off 4 bases at V and 7 bases at J, with 12 bases between the two ends. Germline CDR1 SGDLS, CDR2 YYNGEE. CDR3 nucleotides: TGTGCCAGCAGCCGGGGGTCAGGGGAGCAGTACTTC. Its translation is CASSRGSGEQYF.

The chain combines TRBV28 with TRBJ1-6, with TRBD1 as a possible D gene (6 bases). Germline CDR1 reads MDHEN; CDR2 reads SYDVKM. The CDR3 loop spans 12 amino acids. Between the trimmed V and J ends, which lost 7 bases and 10 bases, there was a span of 11 bases. CDR3 in DNA: TGTGCCAGCACCCAGGGGAGCTCACCCCTCCACTTT. This encodes CASTQGSSPLHF.

The chain couples TRBV4-2 to TRBJ2-6; D remains ambiguous. V lost 4 bases and J 1 base, leaving 8 bases between the germline ends. Germline V CDR1 and CDR2: LGHNA, YNFKEQ. This CDR3 has 15 amino acids. CDR3 DNA: TGTGCCAGCAGCCCCCGTGGGTCTGGGGCCAACGTCCTGACTTTC. Amino acids: CASSPRGSGANVLTF.

The chain uses TRBV7-2 and TRBJ1-2; 7 bases line up with TRBD1. Germline V gene data show CDR1 as SGHTA and CDR2 as FQGNSA. V gave up 5 bases and J gave up 5 bases; unmatched junction bases: 8. The CDR3 is 14 amino acids. CDR3 protein: CASSVGTVTYGYTF. The CDR3, as DNA: TGTGCCAGCAGCGTCGGGACAGTCACGTATGGCTACACCTTC.

The rearrangement links TRBV7-2 to TRBJ2-7; 7 bases line up with TRBD1. The germline CDR1 and CDR2 sequences are SGHTA and FQGNSA. J gave up 2 bases and V 1 base, and 5 bases lay outside the gene matches. The CDR3 is 15 amino acids. The DNA for the CDR3 is TGTGCCAGCAGCTTAGAATGGCAGGGGGCCTACGAGCAGTACTTC. Residues: CASSLEWQGAYEQYF.

As to this clone: The junction does not match germline at one end; this may be a read error. The chain has TRBV7-9 and TRBJ2-3; 9 bases are shared with TRBD2. Germline assignment: CDR1 SEHNR and CDR2 FQNEAQ (reference sequence). The CDR3 extends over 17 amino acids. The CDR3 region is CASSLASLAGDGDTQYF. CDR3 bases: TGTGCCAGCAGTTTAGCAAGTTTAGCGGGAGATGGAGATACGCAGTATTTT.

V gene TRBV18 combines with J gene TRBJ1-4; D not certain. The V gene lost 3 bases and the J gene lost 5 bases, with 10 bases spanning the gap. The CDR3 covers 14 residues. Germline CDR1 and CDR2: KGHSH and LQKENI. CDR3 protein: CASSPSEGNEKLFF. In DNA form, the CDR3 reads TGTGCCAGCTCACCTAGTGAGGGAAATGAAAAACTGTTTTTT. The variable domain in full, completed from reference TRBV18 and TRBJ1-4, reads NAGVMQNPRHLVRRRGQEARLRCSPMKGHSHVYWYRQLPEEGLKFMVYLQKENIIDESGMPKERFSAEFPKEGPSILRIQQVVRGDSAAYFCASSPSEGNEKLFFGSGTQLSVL.

The chain links TRBV27 to TRBJ2-2, with a weak D call TRBD2 (5 bases). V lost 0 bases and J lost 6, with 8 bases in between. This CDR3 contains 14 residues. In germline, CDR1 is MNHEY, CDR2 SMNVEV (reference sequence). The CDR3 DNA is TGTGCCAGCAGTTTATCGCTCGGGGCCGGGGAGCTGTTTTTT. Encoded protein: CASSLSLGAGELFF.

CDR3 amino acids: CASSDQGAYNEQFF. The CDR3 DNA is TGTGCCAGCAGTGACCAGGGGGCCTACAATGAGCAGTTCTTC. The V call is TRBV6-1, the J call TRBJ2-1, with 7 bases lining up with TRBD1. This CDR3 contains 14 residues. Trimming removed 3 bases from V and 2 bases from J; junction bases left unmatched: 1. The germline V gene has CDR1 MNHNS and CDR2 SASEGT.

The table lists this clone with a few counts. The rearrangement links TRBV28 to TRBJ1-5; TRBD1 might be the D (5 bases). Germline V gene data show CDR1 as MDHEN and CDR2 as SYDVKM. The CDR3 runs to 14 residues. V dropped 7 bases and J dropped 9 bases, with 19 bases sitting between them. As DNA, the CDR3 is TGTGCCAGCAAAGCGCCGTCCAGGGCCGTGCCCCAGCATTTT. It codes for CASKAPSRAVPQHF.

The chain has TRBV6-5 and TRBJ1-6, with a tentative D call TRBD1 (6 bases). V shed 5 bases and J shed 6 bases, with 8 bases lying between them. Germline CDR1 reads MNHEY; CDR2 reads SVGAGI. This CDR3 region has 13 residues. CDR3 sequence: CASSTGSNSPLHF. The CDR3 DNA sequence: TGTGCCAGCAGTACAGGGTCTAATTCACCCCTCCACTTT.

This clone has just one count. The chain links TRBV7-2 to TRBJ2-3; D gene uncertain. Germline lookup yields CDR1 SGHTA and CDR2 FQGNSA. V was clipped by 4 bases and J by 0 bases, with 20 bases between them. The CDR3 contains 18 residues. CDR3 sequence reads: CASSSPLASRRSTDTQYF. The CDR3 DNA follows: TGTGCCAGCAGCTCCCCCCTCGCCTCAAGACGAAGCACAGATACGCAGTATTTT.

J is TRBJ1-1 and V is TRBV6-5, with 7 bases identical to TRBD1. Germline trimming cut 5 bases from V and 4 bases from J; bases unmatched to any gene: 4. This CDR3 has 13 amino acids. Looked up from germline, CDR1 is MNHEY and CDR2 is SVGAGI. The CDR3 nucleotides read TGTGCCAGCAGTAAACAGGGGACCACTGAAGCTTTCTTT. It translates to CASSKQGTTEAFF.

The chain uses TRBV7-2 and TRBJ2-7; TRBD1 matches at 9 bases. The germline V gene encodes CDR1 SGHTA and CDR2 FQGNSA. The CDR3 spans 15 residues. The V segment lost 5 bases and the J segment 0 bases; nucleotides outside the gene matches: 5. CDR3 amino acids: CASSQGTGSSYEQYF. CDR3 in DNA: TGTGCCAGCAGCCAGGGGACAGGGAGCTCCTACGAGCAGTACTTC.

This clone was counted a few times. The V and J genes are TRBV3-1 (or the pseudogene TRBV3-2) and TRBJ2-4; D is perhaps TRBD2 (6 bases). From germline, CDR1 is LGHDT and CDR2 YNNKEL (reference sequence). This CDR3 has 15 amino acids. Trimming pared 1 base from V and 7 bases from J, leaving 14 bases between. CDR3 DNA sequence: TGTGCCAGCAGCCAAGGGTTAGCTAGCGTGAACATTCAGTACTTC. Its protein product is CASSQGLASVNIQYF.

The J gene is TRBJ2-5, the V gene TRBV6-5, with a possible D match to TRBD1 (6 bases). This CDR3 contains 14 residues. V lost 8 bases and J lost 5, with 18 bases in between. Germline V gene data show CDR1 as MNHEY and CDR2 as SVGAGI. In DNA, the CDR3 is TGTGCCAGCGGAGGCCGGGACACCGGGGAGACCCAGTACTTC. Protein sequence: CASGGRDTGETQYF.

The chain combines TRBV19 with TRBJ1-1; D might be TRBD1 (6 bases). Germline assignment: CDR1 LNHDA and CDR2 SQIVND (reference sequence). The CDR3 sequence is 14 residues long. Trimming took off 2 bases at V and 7 bases at J, with 14 bases between the two ends. The CDR3 loop is CASSITVGGYEAFF. CDR3 in DNA: TGTGCCAGTAGTATAACGGTGGGGGGCTATGAAGCTTTCTTT.

The genes are TRBV29-1 and TRBJ1-4, with D tentatively TRBD1 (5 bases). V was pared by 4 bases and J by 4 bases, with 10 bases between. The CDR3 runs 13 residues. Germline V gene sequence: CDR1 SQVTM, CDR2 ANQGSEA. The chain's CDR3 is CSVVTANNEKLFF. The CDR3 nucleotides are TGCAGCGTTGTGACAGCCAATAATGAAAAACTGTTTTTT. The whole variable domain, filled in from reference TRBV29-1 and TRBJ1-4, reads SAVISQKPSRDICQRGTSLTIQCQVDSQVTMMFWYRQQPGQSLTLIATANQGSEATYESGFVIDKFPISRPNLTFSTLTVSNMSPEDSSIYLCSVVTANNEKLFFGSGTQLSVL.

The chain employs TRBV5-4 and TRBJ2-1; the match to TRBD2 covers 10 bases. The length of the CDR3 is 14 residues. The V and J ends lost 4 bases and 8 bases, in that order; junction bases with no gene match: 6. Germline lookup yields CDR1 SGHNT and CDR2 YYREEE (reference sequence). This CDR3 is CASSTLAGADEQFF. The DNA of the CDR3 is TGTGCCAGCAGCACTCTAGCGGGGGCCGATGAGCAGTTCTTC. The entire variable domain, with the rest obtained from reference TRBV5-4 and TRBJ2-1, is as follows: ETGVTQSPTHLIKTRGQQVTLRCSSQSGHNTVSWYQQALGQGPQFIFQYYREEENGRGNFPPRFSGLQFPNYSSELNVNALELDDSALYLCASSTLAGADEQFFGPGTRLTVL.

CDR3 in amino acids: CASDGNSGNTIYF. DNA for the CDR3: TGTGCCAGTGACGGGAACTCTGGAAACACCATATATTTT. The rearrangement links TRBV6-5 to TRBJ1-3; D not resolved. Trimming shortened V by 9 bases and J by 0 bases, and 9 bases separated the two germline ends. Germline CDR1 is MNHEY and CDR2 is SVGAGI. The CDR3 sequence is 13 residues long.

V is TRBV7-8 and J is TRBJ2-1; 8 nucleotides match TRBD2. CDR1 and CDR2 (germline): SGHVS, FQNEAQ. V dropped 1 base and J dropped 2; count of bases not matched to a gene: 10. The CDR3 runs 18 residues. The CDR3 bases are TGTGCCAGCAGCTTAGGGGTGGTGGCGGGAGGACCCTACAATGAGCAGTTCTTC. It specifies CASSLGVVAGGPYNEQFF.

The V and J genes are TRBV29-1 and TRBJ2-7, with no clear D. Trimming cost V 5 bases and J 2 bases, with 13 bases left between them. CDR3 length: 13 amino acids. The V gene's germline CDR1 is SQVTM and CDR2 ANQGSEA. The CDR3 region is CSVTDGPTYEQYF. The DNA for the CDR3 is TGCAGCGTTACGGACGGCCCCACCTACGAGCAGTACTTC.